The clone carrying this T cell receptor beta chain turned up a few times. This sample was included in a study of blood T cells in healthy people across ages. A sample-barcoded 5' primer and a J-beta primer mix were used in a second PCR of about 7 to 12 cycles. Each CDR3 protein is one row after TCRdb ran MiXCR on the 5' RACE reads. The profile shows some 1.1 million distinct CDR3 sequences, more than 30% of them singletons. V was trimmed by 5 bases and J by 4 bases, leaving 18 bases between them. The CDR3 runs to 16 residues. CDR1 is SGHTA, CDR2 FQGNSA, per germline. The source is a man younger than 35 in good health. This sequence joins TRBV7-2 and TRBJ1-5, with TRBD1 as a possible D gene (6 bases). Sequencing was done on a sample of blood. CDR3 sequence reads: CASSPKGGGKNQPQHF. CDR3 DNA: TGTGCCAGCAGCCCTAAAGGGGGGGGGAAAAATCAGCCCCAGCATTTT.